The next 5 T cell receptor beta chains were all read from a single sample in a study of cytomegalovirus exposure and HLA in healthy donors. It was with 60 Vbeta and 13 Jbeta primers that the PCR ran. Assay: immunoSEQ multiplex PCR; the TCRdb copy retains only in-frame clones and omits some. The data contain 150,000 to 200,000 clones, about four fifths of them seen just once; the ten biggest clones take up approximately 2.1%. The sequencing sample was made of PBMCs. These receptors all come from a woman aged 25 to 39 in good health and CMV-seronegative.

V and J are TRBV9 and TRBJ2-3; the D gene is possibly TRBD1 (5 bases). Germline lookup yields CDR1 SGDLS and CDR2 YYNGEE. Trimming removed 3 bases at V and 1 base at J, with 6 bases between. This CDR3 has 13 amino acids. The CDR3 here is CASSEGGTDTQYF. Here the CDR3 DNA reads TGTGCCAGCAGCGAAGGGGGCACAGATACGCAGTATTTT. The whole variable domain, filled in from reference TRBV9 and TRBJ2-3, reads DSGVTQTPKHLITATGQRVTLRCSPRSGDLSVYWYQQSLDQGLQFLIQYYNGEERAKGNILERFSAQQFPDLHSELNLSSLELGDSALYFCASSEGGTDTQYFGPGTRLTVL.

The genes are TRBV7-9 and TRBJ1-1; D may be TRBD1 (6 bases). The germline gives CDR1 SEHNR, CDR2 FQNEAQ (reference sequence). Trimming stripped 1 base from V and 4 bases from J, with 13 bases between. The CDR3 contains 15 residues. CDR3 in DNA: TGTGCCAGCAGCTTAGGTGGGGGGGCGCGCACTGAAGCTTTCTTT. It translates to CASSLGGGARTEAFF.

The chain links TRBV7-2 to TRBJ1-1; D gene ambiguous. The germline gives CDR1 SGHTA, CDR2 FQGNSA. CDR3 length: 17 amino acids. Between the trimmed V and J ends, which lost 2 bases and 6 bases, there was a span of 22 bases. CDR3 sequence: CASSLLSRRGFSAEAFF. DNA of the CDR3: TGTGCCAGCAGCTTATTGAGTAGGAGAGGGTTTAGTGCTGAAGCTTTCTTT.

J is TRBJ2-7 and V is TRBV27; 8 positions agree with TRBD2. Germline V lookup: CDR1 MNHEY, CDR2 SMNVEV (reference sequence). After removal of 3 bases from V and 2 bases from J, the junction contained 6 bases not matched to a gene. The CDR3 spans 15 residues. This CDR3 is CASSFRSGGPYEQYF. In DNA form, the CDR3 reads TGTGCCAGCAGTTTCCGAAGCGGGGGACCCTACGAGCAGTACTTC.

The chain couples TRBV5-1 to TRBJ1-1; D is uncertain. The germline V gene encodes CDR1 SGHRS and CDR2 YFSETQ. The CDR3 runs to 12 residues. V gave up 2 bases and J gave up 8 bases, with 10 bases separating them. The CDR3 DNA reads as TGCGCCAGCAGCTTAACAGACGTAGAAGCTTTCTTT. Amino acid sequence: CASSLTDVEAFF.